This T cell receptor beta chain was recorded in a study of blood T cell repertoires in COVID-19. Across the whole study: Sites in the United States, Italy and Spain provided acute and convalescent COVID-19 samples.

With V trimmed by 1 base and J by 3 bases, 15 bases remained unmatched. Germline assignment: CDR1 MGHRA and CDR2 YSYEKL. CDR3 length: 20 amino acids. Data came from immunoSEQ multiplex PCR; TCRdb stores just in-frame clones and leaves some out. The table has under 300,000 clones, less than 90% seen once. The TCR sequence derives from a man aged 55 to 70 who had recovered from COVID-19. Sequenced material: peripheral blood. The chain has TRBV4-1 and TRBJ1-3, with TRBD1 matching over 10 bases. CDR3 amino acids: CASSQVKTGGGRRYGNTIYF. CDR3 coding DNA: TGCGCCAGCAGCCAAGTTAAGACAGGGGGCGGACGAAGGTATGGAAACACCATATATTTT.